The 7 T cell receptor beta chains below all came from one sample that was sequenced in a study of blood T cell repertoires in COVID-19 (dated by TCRdb to about 2020). Libraries were made using the immunoSEQ multiplex PCR assay. Imported from immuneACCESS, the table was reduced by TCRdb to in-frame sequences with V and J called. These copies leave out some clones; in studies compared against another copy, an unresolved V gene accounts for under half, and the cause of the remainder is not known. Within this sample are 130,000 to 150,000 clones, with just under 85% of them counted one time only. More than 5% of the sample is in the top ten clones. The material sequenced was PBMCs or T cells enriched from blood (not recorded which). These receptors originate from a woman between 40 and 55 years old who had recovered from COVID-19.

This rearrangement joins TRBV14 to TRBJ2-5, with a possible D match to TRBD2 (5 bases). This CDR3 is 16 amino acids long. The germline V gene encodes CDR1 SGHDN and CDR2 FVKESK. V was pared by 2 bases and J by 4 bases, with 17 bases between. The CDR3 nucleotides are TGTGCCAGCAGCCAATCACTACTCGGGATCGGAGAGACCCAGTACTTC. Translated, it gives CASSQSLLGIGETQYF.

The rearrangement joins TRBV19 to TRBJ1-5; D unresolved. The germline V gene encodes CDR1 LNHDA and CDR2 SQIVND (reference sequence). This CDR3 is 15 amino acids long. Trimming removed 3 bases from V and 6 bases from J, with 15 bases in between. The chain's CDR3 is CASSIKAGRSQPQHF. The DNA of the CDR3 is TGTGCCAGTAGTATCAAGGCAGGTCGAAGTCAGCCCCAGCATTTT. Full variable domain (missing parts from reference TRBV19 and TRBJ1-5): DGGITQSPKYLFRKEGQNVTLSCEQNLNHDAMYWYRQDPGQGLRLIYYSQIVNDFQKGDIAEGYSVSREKKESFPLTVTSAQKNPTAFYLCASSIKAGRSQPQHFGDGTRLSIL.

This chain uses TRBV14 with TRBJ2-1; TRBD1 matches at 8 bases. Germline assignment: CDR1 SGHDN and CDR2 FVKESK. This CDR3 has 13 residues. Germline trimming cut 1 base from V and 9 bases from J; bases unmatched to any gene: 2. The CDR3 protein is CASSQGGTGEQFF. CDR3 nucleotides: TGTGCCAGCAGCCAAGGCGGGACAGGTGAGCAGTTCTTC. Drawing the rest from reference TRBV14 and TRBJ2-1, the complete variable domain is EAGVTQFPSHSVIEKGQTVTLRCDPISGHDNLYWYRRVMGKEIKFLLHFVKESKQDESGMPNNRFLAERTGGTYSTLKVQPAELEDSGVYFCASSQGGTGEQFFGPGTRLTVL.

V usage is TRBV29-1 and J usage is TRBJ2-2; a weak D match, TRBD1 (5 bases). This CDR3 has 12 residues. Germline V gene lookup returns CDR1 SQVTM and CDR2 ANQGSEA. Trimming took 6 bases from V and 5 from J, leaving 10 bases between them. The DNA for the CDR3 is TGCAGCGTCGATCAGGGAACCGGGGAGCTGTTTTTT. This codes for CSVDQGTGELFF.

Points on this clone: Different DNA sequences within this sample yield the same CDR3. The chain is built from TRBV12-3 or TRBV12-4 and TRBJ2-2; D is ambiguous. Trimming stripped 5 bases from V and 3 bases from J, with 4 bases between. The length of the CDR3 is 12 residues. For the CDR3, the DNA is TGTGCCAGCAGTCCAGACACCGGGGAGCTGTTTTTT. Protein sequence: CASSPDTGELFF.

The V call is TRBV29-1, the J call TRBJ1-4; D is perhaps TRBD1 (5 bases). V lost 5 bases, J lost 8 bases, and 12 bases lay in between. The germline V gene encodes CDR1 SQVTM and CDR2 ANQGSEA. The CDR3 contains 12 residues. CDR3 region: CSVRGLHEKLFF. For the CDR3, the DNA is TGCAGCGTTAGGGGACTACACGAAAAACTGTTTTTT.

The chain combines TRBV27 with TRBJ1-5; TRBD1 is a possible D gene (5 bases). This CDR3 is built from 15 residues. Germline V gives CDR1 MNHEY, CDR2 SMNVEV (reference sequence). The ends were cut back, 3 bases at V and 0 bases at J, with 9 bases in the middle. CDR3: CASSFDSYSNQPQHF. The DNA for the CDR3 is TGTGCCAGCAGTTTCGACAGCTATAGCAATCAGCCCCAGCATTTT.